This T cell receptor (beta chain) was sequenced in a study of response to subunit inactivated influenza vaccine. A remark on this clonotype: The antigen is not known.

TCRdb redid the calling of the RT-PCR reads with MiXCR, one entry per CDR3 protein. The data contain about 570,000 distinct CDR3 sequences, roughly 12% of them seen just once; the ten biggest clones take up 10%. Germline V CDR1 and CDR2: SQVTM, ANQGSEA. This CDR3 comprises 13 residues. V was trimmed by 1 base and J by 1 base, leaving 7 bases between them. General study points: Authors suggested that a seasonal influenza vaccination recruits few new T cells each time.

The TCR was taken from a man between 45 and 60 years old who received an inactivated influenza vaccine. J is TRBJ1-1 and V is TRBV29-1; D gene uncertain. The sequencing used PBMCs from blood, collected on the day of vaccination. For the CDR3, the DNA is TGCAGCGTTGAAGGAGAAGGGAACACTGAAGCTTTCTTT. This sequence encodes CSVEGEGNTEAFF.